This T cell receptor beta chain emerged from a study of shared clonotypes between healthy human individuals. Between the trimmed V and J ends, which lost 4 bases and 2 bases, there was a span of 12 bases. This CDR3 spans 14 amino acids. Per the germline V gene, CDR1 is MNHEY and CDR2 is SVGAGI. Each replicate PCR on the sorted subsets used 200 ng DNA (roughly 32,000 T cell genomes). The repertoire was sequenced with immunoSEQ multiplex PCR; TCRdb's copy has only in-frame clones and lacks some. This sample yields nearly 2 million clones, of which approximately 94% are seen a single time; more than 0.95% belongs to the top ten. Cells designated naive CD8 were CD45RO-negative and were positively selected for CCR7, with terminally differentiated effector memory CD45RA+ cells excluded. To note about this clone: Other DNA sequences in this specimen translate into the identical CDR3.

The chain employs TRBV6-5 and TRBJ2-7, with D tentatively TRBD1 or TRBD2 (5 bases each). The sequence was collected from a man aged 18-30 years in good health. Source material: naive CD8+ T cells sorted from blood. The CDR3 coding sequence is TGTGCCAGCAGTTCCCGGGACCCAGCCTACGAGCAGTACTTC. It translates to CASSSRDPAYEQYF.